Only a few counts were recorded for the clone carrying this TCR beta chain. Its matching antigen is unknown. The data originate from a study of spatial heterogeneity in lung cancer. Study conclusions and caveats: Tumor mutation counts were tracked by expanded intratumoral alpha and beta TCR counts.

Time point described: sample taken at primary tumor resection. Germline-derived CDR1 and CDR2 are MNHEY and SMNVEV (reference sequence). J lost 5 bases, V lost 0 bases, and 4 bases had no gene match. This CDR3 comprises 15 residues. TCRdb reprocessed the 5' RACE reads via MiXCR and lists one record per CDR3 protein. The sample contains about 100,000 distinct CDR3 sequences, 3.5% to 5% of which appear only once. Sequencing used lung tumor tissue, obtained at surgery. This chain links TRBV27 with TRBJ1-1; TRBD1 aligns across 9 bases. This clonotype originated in a male donor with early-stage non-small cell lung cancer. CDR3 in DNA: TGTGCCAGCAGTTTATCCGGACAGGGGTTAACTGAAGCTTTCTTT. Protein sequence: CASSLSGQGLTEAFF.